This T cell receptor (beta chain) is drawn from a study of blood T cell repertoires in COVID-19. Study at large: The United States, Italy and Spain were the sources of the acute and convalescent COVID-19 samples. From T cells, B-cell-depleted T cells, or PBMCs came the material, which was cDNA or gDNA.

Methods used by the authors: By means of reference gene primer amplification, nucleated cell counts were estimated. The method was immunoSEQ multiplex PCR; TCRdb's version includes in-frame clones alone and lacks a portion of them. V and J calls and clone size are as listed in that table; D and trimming were resolved from the DNA. The sample lists 200,000 to 250,000 clones; 70% to 85% were seen once. The sequenced material came from peripheral blood. The sequence came from a man aged 50 or older with active or convalescent COVID-19.

The CDR3: CSVAGGARADTQYF. The CDR3 DNA reads TGCAGCGTCGCCGGGGGGGCGCGGGCAGATACGCAGTATTTT. The genes are TRBV29-1 and TRBJ2-3, with TRBD2 identical over 8 bases. There are 14 residues in the CDR3. CDR1 SQVTM and CDR2 ANQGSEA come from the germline V gene. Trimming took 6 bases from V and 4 from J; bases not matched to a gene: 9.